The sequence of this T cell receptor (beta chain) was determined in a study of blood T cell repertoires in COVID-19 (dated by TCRdb to 2018 to 2020). At the level of the whole study: Samples from collaborators originated in the United States, Italy and Spain and spanned both the acute and convalescent phases of COVID-19. The prospective study material was composed of cDNA or gDNA derived from T cells, B-cell-depleted T cells, or PBMCs. Subjects who had been exposed to COVID-19, were actively infected with it, or had recovered from it provided the deeply sampled blood TCRbeta repertoires that made up the dataset. The repertoires were made available in a free public database intended to serve as a resource for research on the immune response to SARS-CoV-2. Samples were obtained from the ongoing ImmuneRACE study (first 160 participants) and from over 1,000 subjects provided by 6 global collaborators. The sample metadata nearly always contained a de-identified subject ID, COVID-19 status, age in years and sex. HLA class I and class II types, where available, came from metadata supplied by the sample provider rather than from assay-based typing.

TCRbeta CDR3 regions were amplified from genomic DNA by means of the immunoSEQ Assay, a bias-controlled multiplex PCR. Per the source publication's procedure: The number of nucleated cells in each sample was estimated from the amplification of reference gene primers within the assay. To quantify the absolute abundance of each unique TCRbeta CDR3 rearrangement, sequence reads were collapsed and filtered. For each sample, productive Simpson clonality was calculated as the square root of Simpson's diversity index across productive rearrangements. Imported from immuneACCESS, the table was reduced by TCRdb to in-frame sequences with V and J called. These copies leave out some clones; in studies compared against another copy, an unresolved V gene accounts for under half, and the cause of the remainder is not known. The V and J calls and clone size were taken over from that table, and D and trimming were inferred from the DNA. The sample profile shows about 87,000 clones; more than 75% of them were found once. The ten largest clones represent over 5% of the sample.

The germline V gene yields SGDLS for CDR1 and YYNGEE for CDR2. The CDR3 holds 15 amino acids from the cysteine to the phenylalanine. Just the 45-base CDR3 DNA is kept, in frame starting at base 1. After removal of 0 bases from V and 5 bases from J, the junction retains 6 bases not matched to a gene. Of note for this clone: Its antigen is still unknown. Base qualities are not recorded, but no much larger clone differs from it by a single base.

What the work shows at the level of the full study, not this receptor alone: Clinical and demographic metadata were provided uncurated, with the amount varying by source and participant.

Each collaborating institution followed its own protocols to collect whole blood in K2EDTA tubes. For TCRbeta analysis, collaborators shipped samples in one of three forms: frozen whole blood, isolated PBMCs, or DNA extracted from either of those sample types. The sample consisted of peripheral blood. The sequence joins TRBV9 to TRBJ2-7; 9 junctional bases match TRBD2. The TCR comes from a middle-aged man with acute or convalescent COVID-19. The DNA sequence is TGTGCCAGCAGCGTAGGTGGGACTAGCTTCGACGAGCAGTACTTC. The translation is CASSVGGTSFDEQYF.